This T cell receptor beta chain was recovered during a study of beta chain features in type 1 diabetes. Whole-study findings and limits: In every one of the four CD4+ subsets, TCRB CDR3s were moderately but significantly shorter in Type 1 diabetes patients.

V was cut by 10 bases and J by 2 bases, with 5 bases left in between. CDR3 size: 10 residues. Per germline, CDR1 SNHLY and CDR2 FYNNEI. Since all of the isolated RNA was reverse transcribed, expressed TCRB transcripts were what got sequenced. TCRdb's copy holds only in-frame clones and misses some; the assay was immunoSEQ multiplex PCR. The sample has 350,000 to 450,000 clones; 10% to 15% are singletons. This clone was observed a handful of times. The antigen remains unidentified. This chain connects TRBV2 to TRBJ2-5; D gene uncertain. Sequenced input: naive CD4+ T cells from blood. The TCR was taken from a woman aged 18-29 years with type 1 diabetes. The CDR3 protein is CATGQETQYF. The CDR3 DNA is TGTGCCACCGGTCAAGAGACCCAGTACTTC.